These T cell receptor beta chains were read from a single sample in a study of CD8 T cells in ankylosing spondylitis. TCRdb analysed the 5' RACE reads with MiXCR anew, one entry per CDR3 protein. The sample lists fewer than 500,000 distinct CDR3 sequences, approximately 20% seen once, with roughly 16% in the top ten. Input material: blood, either unsorted or a sorted T cell fraction (not recorded which). The receptors shown here come from a male donor with ankylosing spondylitis. The CDR3 runs from the conserved cysteine through the conserved F or W. A D gene is named only where the DNA matches it firmly. A row's size may be missing; if present it is once, few, many or a size class.

>few|TRBJ1-6|TRBV12-3/TRBV12-4|-
TGTGCCAGCAGTTTTGTTGGTTCACCCCTCCACTTT
CASSFVGSPLHF
>-|TRBJ1-3|TRBV12-3/TRBV12-4|-
TGTGCCAGCAGCAGGGAAATCGGGCCTGGAAACACCATATATTTT
CASSREIGPGNTIYF
>-|TRBJ2-3|TRBV29-1|-
TGCAGCGCTCTCCAGGGTAGCACAGATACGCAGTATTTT
CSALQGSTDTQYF
>few|TRBJ1-1|TRBV20-1|TRBD1
TGCAGTGCTACTAACAGGGGGACTGAAGCTTTCTTT
CSATNRGTEAFF
>many|TRBJ2-3|TRBV11-2|-
TGTGCCAGCAGCTCCTACACAGATACGCAGTATTTT
CASSSYTDTQYF
>-|TRBJ2-1|TRBV20-1|TRBD2
TGCAGTGCTAGCTCCGTGGCTAGCGGGAGATGGGAGCAGTTCTTC
CSASSVASGRWEQFF
>few|TRBJ2-5|TRBV7-6|-
TGTGCCAGCAGCTTAAGGAACAGGGTACGAGAGACCCAGTACTTC
CASSLRNRVRETQYF
>few|TRBJ1-4|TRBV4-1|-
TGCGCCAGCAGCCTCTTACAGGGCACAGTTACTAATGAAAAACTGTTTTTT
CASSLLQGTVTNEKLFF
>-|TRBJ2-7|TRBV28|TRBD1
TGTGCCACCCAGACCCGGGACAGGGGCCACGAGCAGTACTTC
CATQTRDRGHEQYF
>-|TRBJ1-1|TRBV12-3/TRBV12-4|TRBD1
TGTGCCAGCAGGGGGGACAGAATGAACACTGAAGCTTTCTTT
CASRGDRMNTEAFF
>few|TRBJ1-2|TRBV27|-
TGTGCCAGCAGCAAACAGGGAGGGTCTAACTATGGCTACACCTTC
CASSKQGGSNYGYTF
>few|TRBJ2-2|TRBV28|-
TGTGCCAGCAGTCCATTCGGGACGCGGGACGGGGAGCTGTTTTTT
CASSPFGTRDGELFF
>-|TRBJ2-4|TRBV20-1|TRBD1
TGCAGTGCTAGAAGACAGGGGGCCAAAAACATTCAGTACTTC
CSARRQGAKNIQYF
>-|TRBJ2-1|TRBV28|TRBD2
TGTGCCAGCAGTCGTAGTGGGCGGGAGGGTCACAATGAGCAGTTCTTC
CASSRSGREGHNEQFF
>few|TRBJ2-5|TRBV5-8|-
TGTGCCAGCAGCTTGGTTGGGATCGAGACCCAGTACTTC
CASSLVGIETQYF
>few|TRBJ2-1|TRBV27|-
TGTGCCAGCAGTTTAGAAGGGAGAAATGAGCAGTTCTTC
CASSLEGRNEQFF
>-|TRBJ1-1|TRBV12-3/TRBV12-4|TRBD1
TGTGCCAGCACCGGGACAGGGGTCACTGAAGCTTTCTTT
CASTGTGVTEAFF
>-|TRBJ2-1|TRBV5-1|TRBD2
TGCGCCAGCAGCCCTAACCCTCGGACTAGCGGATACAATGAGCAGTTCTTC
CASSPNPRTSGYNEQFF
>-|TRBJ2-2|TRBV29-1|-
TGCAGCGTGGGGTGGAGGACCGGGGAGCTGTTTTTT
CSVGWRTGELFF
>-|TRBJ1-6|TRBV4-3|TRBD1
TGCGCCAGCAGCCAAGGGGGCAGGGGGGACTATAATTCACCCCTCCACTTT
CASSQGGRGDYNSPLHF
>-|TRBJ2-7|TRBV7-2|TRBD2
TGTGCCAGCAGCTTAGCGCTAGCGGGAGCCTACGAGCAGTACTTC
CASSLALAGAYEQYF
>few|TRBJ1-3|TRBV11-2|-
TGTGCCAGCAGCTTAGGTCCAGGCTCTGGAAACACCATATATTTT
CASSLGPGSGNTIYF
>few|TRBJ1-1|TRBV28|-
TGTGCCAGCAGTTTATTGGGCCCTGAAGCTTTCTTT
CASSLLGPEAFF
>-|TRBJ1-1|TRBV29-1|-
TGCAGCGTTGGAGATCTGAACACTGAAGCTTTCTTT
CSVGDLNTEAFF
>many|TRBJ2-4|TRBV7-9|-
TGTGCCAGCAGCAAGGACGACCAGATAGCCAAAAACATTCAGTACTTC
CASSKDDQIAKNIQYF
>few|TRBJ2-3|TRBV29-1|-
TGCAGCGTGGCCGATAGCGGACCAGATACGCAGTATTTT
CSVADSGPDTQYF
>-|TRBJ1-2|TRBV25-1|-
TGTGCCAGCAGTGAATTTGAATGGGGCTCCAGCGGCGGCTACACCTTC
CASSEFEWGSSGGYTF
>-|TRBJ2-1|TRBV21-1|-
TGTGCCAGCAGTACCGGGCCTGAGCAGTTCTTC
CASSTGPEQFF